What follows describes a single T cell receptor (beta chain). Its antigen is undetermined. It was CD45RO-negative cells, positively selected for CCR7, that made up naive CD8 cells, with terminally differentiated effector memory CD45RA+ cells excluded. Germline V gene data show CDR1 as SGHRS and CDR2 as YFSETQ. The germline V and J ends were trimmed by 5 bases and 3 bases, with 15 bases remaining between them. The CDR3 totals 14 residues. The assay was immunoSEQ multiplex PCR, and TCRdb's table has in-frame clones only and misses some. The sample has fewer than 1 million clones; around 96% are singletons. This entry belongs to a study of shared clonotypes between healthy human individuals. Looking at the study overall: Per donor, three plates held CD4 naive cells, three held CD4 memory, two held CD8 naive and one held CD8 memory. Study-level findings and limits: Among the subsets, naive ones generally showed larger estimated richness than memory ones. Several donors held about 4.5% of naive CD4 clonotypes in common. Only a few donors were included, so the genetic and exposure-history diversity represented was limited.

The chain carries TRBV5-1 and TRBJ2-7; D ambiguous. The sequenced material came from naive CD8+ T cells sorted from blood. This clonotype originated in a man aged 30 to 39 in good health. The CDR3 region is CASSYGPRDYEQYF. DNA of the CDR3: TGCGCCAGCAGTTACGGACCCAGAGACTACGAGCAGTACTTC.